This T cell receptor beta chain was obtained from a study of CD8 T cells in ankylosing spondylitis. Findings of the study overall: Disease-linked clones reportedly showed significant enrichment in matched ankylosing spondylitis synovial fluid. Disease-linked clones proved CD8+ and comparatively uncommon in peripheral blood.

This clonotype was counted a single time. What it binds is unknown. Quantitative molecular-barcoded 5'-RACE generated the TCR beta libraries. TCRdb reanalysed the 5' RACE reads using MiXCR and keeps one entry per CDR3 protein. Of a few hundred thousand distinct CDR3 sequences listed, over 15% are singletons. The V segment lost 6 bases and the J segment 1 base; nucleotides outside the gene matches: 4. CDR1 is MNHNS, CDR2 SASEGT, per germline. The CDR3 runs 15 residues. V usage is TRBV6-1 and J usage is TRBJ2-2; 8 positions match TRBD2. The receptor was derived from a male donor with ankylosing spondylitis or in good health (not recorded which). The source material was blood, either unsorted or a sorted T cell fraction (not recorded which). The CDR3 region has the DNA TGTGCCAGCAGCAGTAGCGGGATGAACACCGGGGAGCTGTTTTTT. Its translation is CASSSSGMNTGELFF.